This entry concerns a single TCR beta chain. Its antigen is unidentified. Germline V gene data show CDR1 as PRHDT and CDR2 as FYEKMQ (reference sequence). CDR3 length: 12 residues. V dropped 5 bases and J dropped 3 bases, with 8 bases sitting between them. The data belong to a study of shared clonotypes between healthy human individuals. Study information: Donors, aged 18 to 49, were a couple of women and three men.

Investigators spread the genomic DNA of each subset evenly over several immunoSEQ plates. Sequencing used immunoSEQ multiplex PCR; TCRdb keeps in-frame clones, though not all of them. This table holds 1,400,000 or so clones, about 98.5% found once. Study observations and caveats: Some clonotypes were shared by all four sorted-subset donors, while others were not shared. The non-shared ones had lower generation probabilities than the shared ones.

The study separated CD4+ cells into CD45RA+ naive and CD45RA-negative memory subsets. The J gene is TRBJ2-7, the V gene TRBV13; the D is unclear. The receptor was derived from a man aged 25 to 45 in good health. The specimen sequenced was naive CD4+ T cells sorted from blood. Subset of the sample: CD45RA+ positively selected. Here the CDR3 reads CASSLTHYEQYF. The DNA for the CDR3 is TGTGCCAGCAGCCTGACCCACTACGAGCAGTACTTC.